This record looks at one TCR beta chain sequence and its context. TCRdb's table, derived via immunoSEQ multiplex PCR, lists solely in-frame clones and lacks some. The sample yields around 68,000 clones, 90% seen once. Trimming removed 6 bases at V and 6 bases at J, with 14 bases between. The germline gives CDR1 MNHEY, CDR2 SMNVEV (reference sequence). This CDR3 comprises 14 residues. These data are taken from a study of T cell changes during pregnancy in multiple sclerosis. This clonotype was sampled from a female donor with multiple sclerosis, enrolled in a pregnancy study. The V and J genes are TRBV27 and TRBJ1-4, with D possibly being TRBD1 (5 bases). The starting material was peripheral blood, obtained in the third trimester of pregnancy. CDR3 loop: CASRGSGLDEKLFF. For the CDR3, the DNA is TGTGCCAGCAGAGGATCAGGGTTGGATGAAAAACTGTTTTTT.